Following are 23 T cell receptor beta chains from one sample sequenced in a study of blood T cell repertoires in COVID-19. Produced via immunoSEQ multiplex PCR; TCRdb's table is partial and in-frame only. The sample holds 250,000 to 300,000 clones, roughly 80% seen once. Source material: PBMCs or T cells enriched from blood (not recorded which). Every receptor here comes from a man aged 35 to 55 who had been exposed to COVID-19.

The V gene is TRBV7-9, the J gene TRBJ1-2, with D possibly matching TRBD1 (5 bases). CDR1 is SEHNR, CDR2 FQNEAQ, per germline (reference sequence). CDR3 length: 12 residues. The V end was cut by 4 bases, the J end by 8 bases, with 11 bases between. The chain's CDR3 is CASSSGEWGYTF. CDR3 DNA sequence: TGTGCCAGCAGCTCGGGGGAGTGGGGCTACACCTTC.

V gene TRBV7-8 combines with J gene TRBJ2-7; the match to TRBD2 covers 7 bases. The CDR3 spans 16 residues. V lost 5 bases to trimming and J lost 7 bases; unmatched junction nucleotides: 17. From germline, CDR1 is SGHVS and CDR2 FQNEAQ. The CDR3 DNA reads as TGTGCCAGCAGCCTGGGTCATGGAGGGAGGGCCAGTGAGCAGTACTTC. It codes for CASSLGHGGRASEQYF. The full variable domain, in which reference TRBV7-8 and TRBJ2-7 provide the parts outside the CDR3, is GAGVSQSPRYKVAKRGQDVALRCDPISGHVSLFWYQQALGQGPEFLTYFQNEAQLDKSGLPSDRFFAERPEGSVSTLKIQRTQQEDSAVYLCASSLGHGGRASEQYFGPGTRLTVT.

The chain is built from TRBV5-6 and TRBJ2-7, with TRBD1 matching 7 bases. Trimming cost V 3 bases and J 2 bases; bases outside gene matches: 11. CDR3 length: 16 amino acids. CDR1 and CDR2 from the germline V gene are SGHDT and YYEEEE. The CDR3 nucleotides are TGTGCCAGCAGCTCACCCCGGGACAGCTTGACCTACGAGCAGTACTTC. Translated, it gives CASSSPRDSLTYEQYF.

The chain is built from TRBV5-1 and TRBJ2-7; 8 bases are shared with TRBD1. Germline trimming cut 4 bases from V and 4 bases from J; bases unmatched to any gene: 7. Germline V lookup: CDR1 SGHRS, CDR2 YFSETQ. The CDR3 spans 14 residues. CDR3 in amino acids: CASSNWTGSYEQYF. Written as DNA, the CDR3 is TGCGCCAGCAGCAACTGGACAGGGTCGTACGAGCAGTACTTC.

V is TRBV18 and J is TRBJ1-4; TRBD1 matches 9 bases. The CDR3 consists of 19 residues. Germline V gives CDR1 KGHSH, CDR2 LQKENI. V shed 2 bases, J shed 8 bases, and the junction held 18 bases outside the gene matches. CDR3 DNA: TGTGCCAGCTCACCAATCGCCGGGACAGGGCTCAGTGGTGGAGAAAAACTGTTTTTT. The encoded protein is CASSPIAGTGLSGGEKLFF.

The genes are TRBV5-6 and TRBJ1-6; D might be TRBD1 (5 bases). This CDR3 is built from 14 residues. Germline assignment: CDR1 SGHDT and CDR2 YYEEEE. V was shortened by 3 bases and J by 9 bases, with 13 bases between the two germline ends. This CDR3 reads CASSSANRGSPLHF. The CDR3 region has the DNA TGTGCCAGCAGCTCCGCTAATAGGGGTTCACCCCTCCACTTT. Using reference TRBV5-6 and TRBJ1-6 for the parts outside the CDR3, the full variable domain is DAGVTQSPTHLIKTRGQQVTLRCSPKSGHDTVSWYQQALGQGPQFIFQYYEEEERQRGNFPDRFSGHQFPNYSSELNVNALLLGDSALYLCASSSANRGSPLHFGNGTRLTVT.

The CDR3 loop reads CASSLLGDTQYF. CDR3 nucleotide sequence: TGTGCCAGCAGCTTACTAGGAGATACGCAGTATTTT. The chain combines TRBV7-3 with TRBJ2-3; D call uncertain. Germline assignment: CDR1 SGHTA and CDR2 FQGTGA. The CDR3 covers 12 residues. The V and J ends lost 2 bases and 5 bases respectively, with 5 bases between them. Variable domain in full (rest from reference TRBV7-3 and TRBJ2-3): GAGVSQTPSNKVTEKGKYVELRCDPISGHTALYWYRQSLGQGPEFLIYFQGTGAADDSGLPNDRFFAVRPEGSVSTLKIQRTERGDSAVYLCASSLLGDTQYFGPGTRLTVL.

This clone was observed once. The gene calls are TRBV10-3 and TRBJ1-1; 11 bases fit TRBD1. The V segment lost 6 bases and the J segment 4 bases; nucleotides outside the gene matches: 7. CDR1 is ENHRY, CDR2 SYGVKD, per germline. This CDR3 has 15 amino acids. The CDR3 DNA follows: TGTGCCATCAGAGCGGACAGGGGGCTATTCACTGAAGCTTTCTTT. Translating it yields CAIRADRGLFTEAFF.

The chain uses TRBV9 and TRBJ2-3, with D possibly TRBD2 on 6 matching bases. The CDR3 totals 14 residues. Trimming took 2 bases from V and 6 from J, leaving 13 bases between them. CDR1 is SGDLS, CDR2 YYNGEE, per germline. CDR3 protein: CASSVGGDLDTQYF. CDR3 nucleotide sequence: TGTGCCAGCAGCGTCGGAGGGGATTTGGATACGCAGTATTTT.

The CDR3 region is CASSERGGSSEQYF. CDR3 DNA sequence: TGTGCCAGCAGTGAAAGGGGGGGTTCGAGCGAGCAGTACTTC. The chain employs TRBV2 and TRBJ2-7; D is possibly TRBD2 (7 bases). The CDR3 consists of 14 residues. Trimming removed 2 bases from V and 6 bases from J, with 14 bases in between. The germline V gene has CDR1 SNHLY and CDR2 FYNNEI.

The gene calls are TRBV19 and TRBJ1-4; D gene unclear. V was cut by 0 bases and J by 2 bases, with 10 bases left in between. Germline CDR1 and CDR2: LNHDA and SQIVND (reference sequence). The CDR3 runs 16 residues. Written as DNA, the CDR3 is TGTGCCAGTAGTATAGACGTGACACCTACTAATGAAAAACTGTTTTTT. Residues: CASSIDVTPTNEKLFF.

The genes are TRBV24-1 and TRBJ2-3; 8 bases fit TRBD2. There are 16 residues in the CDR3. J gave up 2 bases and V 3 bases, and 6 bases lay outside the gene matches. CDR1 is KGHDR, CDR2 SFDVKD, per germline. The CDR3 DNA follows: TGTGCCACCAGTGATGCCACTAGCGGAAACACAGATACGCAGTATTTT. Protein: CATSDATSGNTDTQYF.

This chain connects TRBV30 to TRBJ1-3; D call uncertain. Trimming removed 4 bases at V and 1 base at J, with 14 bases between. CDR3 length: 15 amino acids. CDR1 is GTSNPN, CDR2 SVGIG, per germline (reference sequence). In nucleotides, the CDR3 is TGTGCCTGGACAACGGATTGGGCTTCTGGAAACACCATATATTTT. Its translation: CAWTTDWASGNTIYF.

This rearrangement joins TRBV5-1 to TRBJ2-3; D not resolved. V gave up 0 bases and J gave up 3 bases, with 11 bases separating them. The germline gives CDR1 SGHRS, CDR2 YFSETQ. CDR3 length: 15 residues. CDR3 residues: CASSLGLGVTDTQYF. The CDR3 region has the DNA TGCGCCAGCAGCTTGGGCCTCGGAGTGACAGATACGCAGTATTTT.

This rearrangement joins TRBV11-2 to TRBJ2-7; 7 positions agree with TRBD1. V was pared by 5 bases and J by 4 bases, with 8 bases of the junction left unmatched. The V gene's germline CDR1 is SGHAT and CDR2 FQNNGV. The CDR3 extends over 14 amino acids. The CDR3 sequence is CASSQTTTGYEQYF. CDR3 DNA: TGTGCCAGCAGCCAAACAACGACAGGGTACGAGCAGTACTTC. The variable domain in full, with the rest retrieved from reference TRBV11-2 and TRBJ2-7, is EAGVAQSPRYKIIEKRQSVAFWCNPISGHATLYWYQQILGQGPKLLIQFQNNGVVDDSQLPKDRFSAERLKGVDSTLKIQPAKLEDSAVYLCASSQTTTGYEQYFGPGTRLTVT.

V and J are TRBV7-9 and TRBJ2-4, with 7 bases aligning to TRBD2. V lost 5 bases and J lost 0; bases outside the gene matches: 7. The CDR3 spans 16 residues. Germline CDR1 and CDR2: SEHNR and FQNEAQ (reference sequence). The CDR3 DNA is TGTGCCAGCAGCCCGCTAGCGGAAATAGCCAAAAACATTCAGTACTTC. Translating gives CASSPLAEIAKNIQYF.

The genes are TRBV7-2 and TRBJ2-3; 12 bases are shared with TRBD2. The V gene end was trimmed by 3 bases and the J gene end by 5 bases; junction bases not matched to a gene: 6. The germline V gene encodes CDR1 SGHTA and CDR2 FQGNSA. The CDR3 covers 16 residues. The CDR3 DNA reads TGTGCCAGCAGCTTCCCTAGCGGGAGGGCCATAGATACGCAGTATTTT. Its translation is CASSFPSGRAIDTQYF.

The V and J genes are TRBV20-1 and TRBJ1-2; unclear D gene. The V and J ends lost 3 bases and 5 bases respectively, with 7 bases between them. Germline lookup yields CDR1 DFQATT and CDR2 SNEGSKA (reference sequence). This CDR3 has 11 amino acids. Here the CDR3 DNA reads TGCAGTGCTAGTGAGAGATATGGCTACACCTTC. Translated, it gives CSASERYGYTF.

Concerning this clone itself: One end of the junction does not line up with germline, which may come from a read error. The J gene is TRBJ2-1, the V gene TRBV27, with 7 nucleotides matching TRBD1. Germline V lookup: CDR1 MNHEY, CDR2 SMNVEV (reference sequence). The CDR3 contains 14 residues. This CDR3 is CASNPGQTYNEQFF. In DNA, the CDR3 is TGTGCCAGCAACCCGGGACAGACCTATAATGAGCAGTTCTTC.

The genes are TRBV19 and TRBJ1-5; tentatively, D is TRBD1 (5 bases). CDR3 length: 11 amino acids. Trimming took off 11 bases at V and 6 bases at J, with 11 bases between the two ends. Germline-derived CDR1 and CDR2 are LNHDA and SQIVND (reference sequence). This chain's CDR3 is CAAGTSQPQHF. The CDR3 nucleotides read TGTGCCGCAGGGACTAGTCAGCCCCAGCATTTT.

The gene calls are TRBV10-2 and TRBJ2-1; 8 bases agree with TRBD2. V was pared by 2 bases and J by 5 bases, with 5 bases of the junction left unmatched. The germline V gene encodes CDR1 WSHSY and CDR2 SAAADI. The CDR3 has 15 residues. In DNA form, the CDR3 reads TGCGCCAGCAGTGAGAGCGGGAGTTGGAACAATGAGCAGTTCTTC. It codes for CASSESGSWNNEQFF.

V and J are TRBV28 and TRBJ1-1; D may be TRBD1 (6 bases). From germline, CDR1 is MDHEN and CDR2 SYDVKM. V was clipped by 7 bases and J by 1 base, with 13 bases between them. This CDR3 region has 14 residues. The CDR3 loop is CASTRGGGNTEAFF. In DNA, the CDR3 is TGTGCCAGCACCAGGGGAGGGGGGAACACTGAAGCTTTCTTT.

The chain links TRBV5-6 to TRBJ1-2; TRBD1 aligns across 8 bases. V lost 2 bases to trimming and J lost 1 base; unmatched junction nucleotides: 13. The CDR3 totals 18 residues. Germline V gives CDR1 SGHDT, CDR2 YYEEEE. The CDR3 coding sequence is TGTGCCAGCAGCTTAGCCGGGACAGGCCTACGGGGTAACTATGGCTACACCTTC. It specifies CASSLAGTGLRGNYGYTF.